This T cell receptor beta chain comes out of a study of lymphopenia after photon versus proton radiotherapy. TCRdb's copy holds only in-frame clones and misses some; the assay was immunoSEQ multiplex PCR. The table lists 30,000 to 40,000 clones, approximately 84% of them singletons, with about 14% in the top ten. Germline V gives CDR1 SGHTA, CDR2 FQGNSA. V was cut by 2 bases and J by 3 bases, with 4 bases left in between. The CDR3 loop spans 12 amino acids. Worth noting for this clone: Antigen: not known.

Study-level points and caveats: Under photons, naive T cells and diversity fell while effector/memory populations rose. After lymphocyte nadir, photon-treated repertoires showed oligoclonal expansion, especially CD8+ Temra.

The clonotype originates from a woman aged 70-85 years with pancreatic cancer. The genes are TRBV7-2 and TRBJ1-2; no clear D gene. Sequencing used peripheral blood, obtained from a patient treated with proton-based radiotherapy. The CDR3 region is CASSLFDYGYTF. DNA for the CDR3: TGTGCCAGCAGCTTATTCGACTATGGCTACACCTTC.